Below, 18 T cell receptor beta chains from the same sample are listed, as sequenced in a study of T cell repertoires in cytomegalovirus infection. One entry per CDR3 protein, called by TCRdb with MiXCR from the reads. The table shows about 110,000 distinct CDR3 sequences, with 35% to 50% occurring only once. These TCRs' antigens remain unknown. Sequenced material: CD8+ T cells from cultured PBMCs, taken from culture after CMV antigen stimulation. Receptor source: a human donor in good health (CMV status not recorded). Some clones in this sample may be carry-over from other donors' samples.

CDR3 DNA: TGCGCCAGCAGCCATAGGACTAGCGGGGGTGGTCTGGACGAGCAGTACTTC. Protein: CASSHRTSGGGLDEQYF. The V call is TRBV4-1, the J call TRBJ2-7, with TRBD2 identical over 13 bases. The length of the CDR3 is 17 residues. The germline V gene has CDR1 MGHRA and CDR2 YSYEKL. V was pared by 3 bases and J by 5 bases, with 10 bases of the junction left unmatched.

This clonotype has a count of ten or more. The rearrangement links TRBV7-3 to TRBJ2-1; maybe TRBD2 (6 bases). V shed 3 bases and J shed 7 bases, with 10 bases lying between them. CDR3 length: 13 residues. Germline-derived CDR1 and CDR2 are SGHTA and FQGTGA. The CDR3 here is CASSFGTANEQFF. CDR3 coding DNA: TGTGCCAGCAGCTTCGGGACTGCGAATGAGCAGTTCTTC.

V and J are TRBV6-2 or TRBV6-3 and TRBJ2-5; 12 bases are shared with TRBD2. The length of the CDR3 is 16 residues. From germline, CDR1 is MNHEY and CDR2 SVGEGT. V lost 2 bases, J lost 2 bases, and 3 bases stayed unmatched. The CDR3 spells CASSYRLAGEQETQYF. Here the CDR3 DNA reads TGTGCCAGCAGTTACCGACTAGCGGGGGAACAAGAGACCCAGTACTTC.

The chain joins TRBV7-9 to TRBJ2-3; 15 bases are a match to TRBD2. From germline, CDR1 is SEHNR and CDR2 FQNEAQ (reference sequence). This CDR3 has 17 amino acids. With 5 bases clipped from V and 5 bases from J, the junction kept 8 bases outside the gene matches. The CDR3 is CASSPDWTSGGGDTQYF. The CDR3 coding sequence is TGTGCCAGCAGCCCCGACTGGACTAGCGGGGGGGGAGATACGCAGTATTTT. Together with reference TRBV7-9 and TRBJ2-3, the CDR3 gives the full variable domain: DTGVSQNPRHKITKRGQNVTFRCDPISEHNRLYWYRQTLGQGPEFLTYFQNEAQLEKSRLLSDRFSAERPKGSFSTLEIQRTEQGDSAMYLCASSPDWTSGGGDTQYFGPGTRLTVL.

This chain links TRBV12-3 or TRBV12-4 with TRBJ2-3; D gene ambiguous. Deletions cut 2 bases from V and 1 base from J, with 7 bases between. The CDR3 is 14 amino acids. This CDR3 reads CASSLFRGTDTQYF. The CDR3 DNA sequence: TGTGCCAGCAGTTTATTCCGGGGCACAGATACGCAGTATTTT.

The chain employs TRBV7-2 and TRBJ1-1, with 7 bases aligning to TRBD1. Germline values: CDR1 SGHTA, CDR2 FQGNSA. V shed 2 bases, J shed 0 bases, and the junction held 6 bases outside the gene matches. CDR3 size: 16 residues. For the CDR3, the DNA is TGTGCCAGCAGCTTAAGGGGGCTCCTTGTGAACACTGAAGCTTTCTTT. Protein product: CASSLRGLLVNTEAFF.

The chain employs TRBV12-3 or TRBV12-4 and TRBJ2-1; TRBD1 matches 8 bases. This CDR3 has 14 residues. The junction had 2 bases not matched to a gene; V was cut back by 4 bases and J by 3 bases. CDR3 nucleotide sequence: TGTGCCAGCAGTTCAGGGGGCAACTACAATGAGCAGTTCTTC. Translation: CASSSGGNYNEQFF.

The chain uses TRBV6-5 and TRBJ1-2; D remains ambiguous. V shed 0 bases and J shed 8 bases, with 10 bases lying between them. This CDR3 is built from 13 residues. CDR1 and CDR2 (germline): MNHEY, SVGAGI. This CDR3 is CASSYSWGTGYTF. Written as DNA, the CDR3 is TGTGCCAGCAGTTACTCCTGGGGTACCGGCTACACCTTC.

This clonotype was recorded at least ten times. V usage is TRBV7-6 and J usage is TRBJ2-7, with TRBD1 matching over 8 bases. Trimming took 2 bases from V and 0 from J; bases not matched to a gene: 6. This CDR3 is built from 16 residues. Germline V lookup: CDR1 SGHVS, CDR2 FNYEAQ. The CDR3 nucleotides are TGTGCCAGCAGCTTAAGCCGGGACAGGAGCTCCTACGAGCAGTACTTC. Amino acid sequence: CASSLSRDRSSYEQYF.

The CDR3, as DNA: TGTGCCAGCAGGTACAGCGACACTGAAGCTTTCTTT. Its translation: CASRYSDTEAFF. V usage is TRBV2 and J usage is TRBJ1-1, with no clear D. The CDR3 sequence is 12 residues long. V lost 6 bases to trimming and J lost 3 bases, with 8 bases between them. Germline loops: CDR1 SNHLY, CDR2 FYNNEI.

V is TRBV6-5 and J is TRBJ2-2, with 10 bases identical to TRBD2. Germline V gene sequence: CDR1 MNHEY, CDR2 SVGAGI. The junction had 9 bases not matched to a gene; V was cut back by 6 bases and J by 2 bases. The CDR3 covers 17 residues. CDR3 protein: CASSLKAGGLNTGELFF. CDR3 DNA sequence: TGTGCCAGCAGCCTCAAAGCGGGGGGGCTAAACACCGGGGAGCTGTTTTTT.

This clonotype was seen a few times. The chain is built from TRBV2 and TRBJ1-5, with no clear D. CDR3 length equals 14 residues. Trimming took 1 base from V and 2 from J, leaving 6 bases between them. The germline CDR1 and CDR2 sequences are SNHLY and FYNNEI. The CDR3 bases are TGTGCCAGCAGTGAAGGTCGGGGCAATCAGCCCCAGCATTTT. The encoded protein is CASSEGRGNQPQHF.

CDR3: CASSPGTANYGYTF. DNA of the CDR3: TGTGCCAGCAGTCCAGGGACGGCTAACTATGGCTACACCTTC. The V gene is TRBV12-3 or TRBV12-4, the J gene TRBJ1-2; D is perhaps TRBD1 (5 bases). The CDR3 totals 14 residues. V lost 5 bases, J lost 0 bases, and 10 bases lay in between.

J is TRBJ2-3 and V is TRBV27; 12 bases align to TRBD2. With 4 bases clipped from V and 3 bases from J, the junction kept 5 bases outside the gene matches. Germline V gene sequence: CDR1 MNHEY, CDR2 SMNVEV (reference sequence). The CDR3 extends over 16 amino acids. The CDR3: CASSSLLAGGTDTQYF. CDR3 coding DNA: TGTGCCAGCAGTTCCTTACTAGCGGGGGGTACAGATACGCAGTATTTT.

CDR3 region: CASSQPAGTEQYF. The DNA for the CDR3 is TGTGCCAGCAGCCAGCCGGCCGGGACCGAGCAGTACTTC. The chain combines TRBV7-3 with TRBJ2-7; perhaps D is TRBD1 or TRBD2 (5 bases each). The CDR3 contains 13 residues. From germline, CDR1 is SGHTA and CDR2 FQGTGA. Trimming shortened V by 5 bases and J by 6 bases, and 14 bases separated the two germline ends.

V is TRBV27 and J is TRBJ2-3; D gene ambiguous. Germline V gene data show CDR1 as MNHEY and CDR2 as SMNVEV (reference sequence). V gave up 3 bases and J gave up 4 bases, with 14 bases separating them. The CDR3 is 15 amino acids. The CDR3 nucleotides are TGTGCCAGCAGTTTTAGCTGGCCAAACCCAGATACGCAGTATTTT. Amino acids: CASSFSWPNPDTQYF.

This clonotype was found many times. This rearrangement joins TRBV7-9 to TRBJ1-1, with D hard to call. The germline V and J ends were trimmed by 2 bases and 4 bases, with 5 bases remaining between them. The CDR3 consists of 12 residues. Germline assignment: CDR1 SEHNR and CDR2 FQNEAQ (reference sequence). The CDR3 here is CASSLISTEAFF. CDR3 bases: TGTGCCAGCAGCTTAATTTCCACTGAAGCTTTCTTT.

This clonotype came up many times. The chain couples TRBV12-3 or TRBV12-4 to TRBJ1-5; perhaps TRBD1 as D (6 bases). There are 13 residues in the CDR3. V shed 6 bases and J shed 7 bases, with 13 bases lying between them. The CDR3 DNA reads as TGTGCCAGCAGCTGGGGGGGCGGACAGCCCCAGCATTTT. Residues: CASSWGGGQPQHF.